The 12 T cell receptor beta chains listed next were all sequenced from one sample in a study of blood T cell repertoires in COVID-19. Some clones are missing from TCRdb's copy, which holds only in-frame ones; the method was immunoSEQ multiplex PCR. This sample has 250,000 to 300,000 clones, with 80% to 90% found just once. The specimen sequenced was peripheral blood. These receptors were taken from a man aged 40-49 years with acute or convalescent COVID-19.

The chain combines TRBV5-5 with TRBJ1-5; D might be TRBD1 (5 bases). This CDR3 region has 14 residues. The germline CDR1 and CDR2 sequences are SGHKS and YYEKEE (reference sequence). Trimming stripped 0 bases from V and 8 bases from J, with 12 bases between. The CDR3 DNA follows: TGTGCCAGCAGCTTGGCGGACACCGGCGAGCCCCAGCATTTT. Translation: CASSLADTGEPQHF.

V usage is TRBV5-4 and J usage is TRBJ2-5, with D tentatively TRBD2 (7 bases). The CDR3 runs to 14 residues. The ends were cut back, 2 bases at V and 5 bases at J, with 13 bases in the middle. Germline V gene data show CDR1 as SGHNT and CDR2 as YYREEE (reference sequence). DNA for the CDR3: TGTGCCAGCAGCTTAGGGGGGGCCCGGGAGACCCAGTACTTC. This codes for CASSLGGARETQYF.

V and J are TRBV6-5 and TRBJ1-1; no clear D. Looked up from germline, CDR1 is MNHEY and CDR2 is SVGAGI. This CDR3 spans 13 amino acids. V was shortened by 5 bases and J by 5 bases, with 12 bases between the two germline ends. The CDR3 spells CASSQTSGTEAFF. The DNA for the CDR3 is TGTGCCAGCAGTCAAACCAGCGGTACTGAAGCTTTCTTT.

CDR3 coding DNA: TGCGCCAGCAGCTTGGAGGCAGGGACTAATGAAAAACTGTTTTTT. This sequence encodes CASSLEAGTNEKLFF. J is TRBJ1-4 and V is TRBV5-1, with D possibly being TRBD1 (5 bases). CDR1 and CDR2 from the germline V gene are SGHRS and YFSETQ. Trimming cost V 0 bases and J 2 bases, with 8 bases left between them. The CDR3 spans 15 residues.

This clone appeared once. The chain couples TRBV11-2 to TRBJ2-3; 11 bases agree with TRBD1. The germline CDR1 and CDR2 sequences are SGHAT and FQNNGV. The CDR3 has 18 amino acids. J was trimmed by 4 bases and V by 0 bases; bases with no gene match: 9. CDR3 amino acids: CASSLDLRGQGVADTQYF. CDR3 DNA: TGTGCCAGCAGCTTAGATCTGAGGGGACAGGGGGTAGCAGATACGCAGTATTTT.

CDR3 DNA: TGCGCCAGCAGCTTGGAGGGGCTCACTGAAGCTTTCTTT. This translates into CASSLEGLTEAFF. The chain joins TRBV5-1 to TRBJ1-1; the D gene is possibly TRBD1 (5 bases). CDR3 length: 13 amino acids. The germline V gene has CDR1 SGHRS and CDR2 YFSETQ. Between the trimmed V and J ends, which lost 0 bases and 4 bases, there was a span of 7 bases.

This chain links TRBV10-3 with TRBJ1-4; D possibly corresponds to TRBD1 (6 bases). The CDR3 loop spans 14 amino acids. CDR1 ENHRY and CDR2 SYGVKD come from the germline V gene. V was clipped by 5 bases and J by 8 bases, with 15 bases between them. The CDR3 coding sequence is TGTGCCATCAGTCCTACAGGGTTTAACGAAAAACTGTTTTTT. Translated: CAISPTGFNEKLFF.

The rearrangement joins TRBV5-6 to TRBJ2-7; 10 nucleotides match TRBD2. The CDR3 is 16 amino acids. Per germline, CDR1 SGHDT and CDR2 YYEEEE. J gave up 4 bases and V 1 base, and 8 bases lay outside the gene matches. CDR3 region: CASSLLAGVRAYEQYF. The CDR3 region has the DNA TGTGCCAGCAGCTTGCTAGCGGGGGTGAGGGCGTACGAGCAGTACTTC.

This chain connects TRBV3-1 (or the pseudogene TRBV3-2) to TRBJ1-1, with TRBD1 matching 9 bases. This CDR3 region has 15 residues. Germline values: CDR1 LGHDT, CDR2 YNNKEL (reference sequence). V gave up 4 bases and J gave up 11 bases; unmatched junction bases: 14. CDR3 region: CASSPWTGVGVGAFF. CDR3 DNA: TGTGCCAGCAGCCCTTGGACAGGGGTAGGGGTGGGGGCTTTCTTT.

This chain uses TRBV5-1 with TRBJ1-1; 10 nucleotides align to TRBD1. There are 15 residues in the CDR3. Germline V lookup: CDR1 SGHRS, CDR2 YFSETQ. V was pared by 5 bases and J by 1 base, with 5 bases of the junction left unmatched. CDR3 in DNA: TGCGCCAGCAGAATCCGGGACAGGGGGAACACTGAAGCTTTCTTT. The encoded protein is CASRIRDRGNTEAFF.

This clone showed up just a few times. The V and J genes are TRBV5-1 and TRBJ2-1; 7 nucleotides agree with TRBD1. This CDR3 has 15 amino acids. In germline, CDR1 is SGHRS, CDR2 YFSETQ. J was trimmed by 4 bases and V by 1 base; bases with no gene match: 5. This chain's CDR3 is CASSLRDSQYNEQFF. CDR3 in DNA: TGCGCCAGCAGCTTGAGGGACAGCCAATACAATGAGCAGTTCTTC. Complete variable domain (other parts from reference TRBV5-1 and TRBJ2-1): KAGVTQTPRYLIKTRGQQVTLSCSPISGHRSVSWYQQTPGQGLQFLFEYFSETQRNKGNFPGRFSGRQFSNSRSEMNVSTLELGDSALYLCASSLRDSQYNEQFFGPGTRLTVL.

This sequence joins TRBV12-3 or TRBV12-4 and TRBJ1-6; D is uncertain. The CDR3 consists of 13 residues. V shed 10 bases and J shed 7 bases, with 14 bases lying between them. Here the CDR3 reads CATKGGGNSPLHF. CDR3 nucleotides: TGTGCCACCAAGGGTGGAGGAAATTCACCCCTCCACTTT.